This T cell receptor (beta chain) originates from a study of T cell repertoires in cytomegalovirus infection. Deletions cut 4 bases from V and 6 bases from J, with 12 bases between. Germline V gene data show CDR1 as MNHEY and CDR2 as SVGAGI. CDR3 length equals 13 residues. TCRdb passed the reads through MiXCR, listing each CDR3 protein once. The sample lists a few hundred thousand distinct CDR3 sequences; approximately 15% were seen once. The clonotype comes from a human donor in good health (CMV status not recorded). Some clones in this sample may be carry-over from other donors' samples. Sequencing was done on a sample of CD8+ T cells from PBMCs. The V and J genes are TRBV6-5 and TRBJ1-2, with D hard to call. CDR3 in DNA: TGTGCCAGCAGTTTGGTCCAGGCGGATGGCTACACCTTC. Encoded protein: CASSLVQADGYTF.